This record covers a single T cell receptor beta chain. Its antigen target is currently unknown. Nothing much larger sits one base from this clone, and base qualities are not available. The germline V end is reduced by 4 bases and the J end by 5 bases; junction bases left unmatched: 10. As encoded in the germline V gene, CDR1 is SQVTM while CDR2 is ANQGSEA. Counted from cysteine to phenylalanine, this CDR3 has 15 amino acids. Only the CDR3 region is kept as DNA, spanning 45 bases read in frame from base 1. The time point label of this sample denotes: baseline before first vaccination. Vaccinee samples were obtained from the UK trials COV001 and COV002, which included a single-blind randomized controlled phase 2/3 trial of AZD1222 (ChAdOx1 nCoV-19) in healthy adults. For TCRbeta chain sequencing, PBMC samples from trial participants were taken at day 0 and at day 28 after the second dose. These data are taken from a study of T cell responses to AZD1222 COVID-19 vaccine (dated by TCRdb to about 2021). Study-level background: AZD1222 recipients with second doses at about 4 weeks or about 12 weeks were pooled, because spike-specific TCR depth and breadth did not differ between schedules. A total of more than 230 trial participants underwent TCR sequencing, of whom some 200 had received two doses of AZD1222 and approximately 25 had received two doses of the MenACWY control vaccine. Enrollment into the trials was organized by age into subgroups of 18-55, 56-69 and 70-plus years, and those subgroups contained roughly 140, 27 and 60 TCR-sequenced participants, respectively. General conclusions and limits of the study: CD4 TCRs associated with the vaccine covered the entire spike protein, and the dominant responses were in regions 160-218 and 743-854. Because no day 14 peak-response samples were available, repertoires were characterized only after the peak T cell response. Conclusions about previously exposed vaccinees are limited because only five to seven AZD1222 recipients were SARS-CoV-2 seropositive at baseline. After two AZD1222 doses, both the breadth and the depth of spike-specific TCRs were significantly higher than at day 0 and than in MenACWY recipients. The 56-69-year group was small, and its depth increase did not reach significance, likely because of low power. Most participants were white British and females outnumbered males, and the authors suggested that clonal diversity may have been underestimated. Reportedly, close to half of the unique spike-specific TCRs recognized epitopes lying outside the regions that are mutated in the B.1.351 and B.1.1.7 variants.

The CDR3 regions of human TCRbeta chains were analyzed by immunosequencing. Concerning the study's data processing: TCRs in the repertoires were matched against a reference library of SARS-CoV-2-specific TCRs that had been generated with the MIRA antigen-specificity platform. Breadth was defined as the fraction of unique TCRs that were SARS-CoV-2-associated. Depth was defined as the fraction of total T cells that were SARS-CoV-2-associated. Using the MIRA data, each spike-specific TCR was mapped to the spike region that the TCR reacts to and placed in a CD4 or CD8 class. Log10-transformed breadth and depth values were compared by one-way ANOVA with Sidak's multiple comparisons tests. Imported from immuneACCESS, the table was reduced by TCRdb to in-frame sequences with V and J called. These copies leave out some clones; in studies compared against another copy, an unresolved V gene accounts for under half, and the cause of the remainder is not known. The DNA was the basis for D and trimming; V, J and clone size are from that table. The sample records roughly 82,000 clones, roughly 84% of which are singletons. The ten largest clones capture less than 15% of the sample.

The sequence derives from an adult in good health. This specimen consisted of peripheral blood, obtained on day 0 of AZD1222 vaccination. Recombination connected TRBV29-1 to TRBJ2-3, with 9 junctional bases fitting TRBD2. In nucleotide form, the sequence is TGCAGCGTTGCGGGCGGGGGGGCCCTCCTAGATACGCAGTATTTT. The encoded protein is CSVAGGGALLDTQYF.